The clone carrying this TCR beta chain was seen only a few times. This sample stems from a study of T-cell reconstitution after alpha-beta-depleted transplantation in children. V lost 7 bases to trimming and J lost 2 bases, with 17 bases between them. The CDR3 has 15 amino acids. CDR1 and CDR2 (germline): SGHRS, YFSETQ. Unique molecular identifiers were used to barcode this TCRbeta library. TCRdb reprocessed the PCR reads via MiXCR and lists one record per CDR3 protein. Here the sample spans around 380,000 distinct CDR3 sequences, about a tenth being singletons. V and J are TRBV5-1 and TRBJ2-3; tentatively, D is TRBD2 (7 bases). The material was PBMCs from the stem cell graft donor, obtained from the stem cell graft. This TCR derives from a human donor who donated a stem cell graft to a child with acute myeloid leukemia. The CDR3, as DNA: TGCGCCAGCCGATTCGGGGGGCATTTCACAGATACGCAGTATTTT. Translation: CASRFGGHFTDTQYF.